The following is a T cell receptor beta chain sequence with its context. This sample stems from a study of blood T cell repertoires in COVID-19. Background on the study: Samples of COVID-19 (acute and convalescent) were obtained from the United States, Italy and Spain. Sample material is recorded as cDNA or gDNA derived from T cells, B-cell-depleted T cells, or PBMCs.

CDR1 and CDR2 (germline): LNHDA, SQIVND (reference sequence). Trimming took off 7 bases at V and 4 bases at J, with 11 bases between the two ends. The CDR3 contains 13 residues. The repertoire was sequenced with immunoSEQ multiplex PCR; TCRdb's copy has only in-frame clones and lacks some. Among more than 95,000 clones listed, about 91% were seen once. Material: peripheral blood. The sequence was collected from a human donor in a cohort sampled during active COVID-19. The V call is TRBV19, the J call TRBJ2-1; perhaps TRBD1 as D (6 bases). CDR3 amino acids: CASKGTTYNEQFF. CDR3 bases: TGTGCCAGTAAGGGGACAACATACAATGAGCAGTTCTTC. The full variable domain, rest sourced from reference TRBV19 and TRBJ2-1, is DGGITQSPKYLFRKEGQNVTLSCEQNLNHDAMYWYRQDPGQGLRLIYYSQIVNDFQKGDIAEGYSVSREKKESFPLTVTSAQKNPTAFYLCASKGTTYNEQFFGPGTRLTVL.